These 14 T cell receptor beta chains originate from one sample sequenced in a study of shared clonotypes between healthy human individuals. Assay: immunoSEQ multiplex PCR; the TCRdb copy retains only in-frame clones and omits some. The sample includes roughly 2 million clones, 85% to 95% of them seen just once. The sequencing input was naive CD4+ T cells sorted from blood. The subset was: CD45RA+ positively selected. These receptors were collected from a man in his late teens or twenties in good health.

This clone was seen just once. The rearrangement uses TRBV7-9 and TRBJ2-5, with 15 bases fitting TRBD2. The CDR3 has 17 residues. The V segment lost 1 base and the J segment 4 bases; nucleotides outside the gene matches: 4. Germline V gene sequence: CDR1 SEHNR, CDR2 FQNEAQ (reference sequence). CDR3 DNA sequence: TGTGCCAGCAGCTTAGTCGGGGGACTAGCGGGAGGAGAGACCCAGTACTTC. It translates to CASSLVGGLAGGETQYF.

This clone was counted many times. V usage is TRBV29-1 and J usage is TRBJ1-2; D remains ambiguous. The CDR3 contains 12 residues. Trimming cost V 6 bases and J 8 bases, with 16 bases left between them. Per germline, CDR1 SQVTM and CDR2 ANQGSEA. The CDR3 loop is CSVGESTVGYTF. For the CDR3, the DNA is TGCAGCGTCGGAGAGAGTACGGTAGGCTACACCTTC.

This chain connects TRBV27 to TRBJ2-1; TRBD1 or TRBD2 may be the D gene (6 bases each). This CDR3 spans 14 amino acids. CDR1 is MNHEY, CDR2 SMNVEV, per germline (reference sequence). The V end was cut by 3 bases, the J end by 5 bases, with 11 bases between. CDR3: CASSFGGTNNEQFF. The CDR3 nucleotides read TGTGCCAGCAGTTTTGGCGGGACAAACAATGAGCAGTTCTTC.

This chain links TRBV2 with TRBJ2-1; either TRBD1 or TRBD2 may supply D (6 bases each). Per germline, CDR1 SNHLY and CDR2 FYNNEI. With 3 bases removed from V and 6 bases from J, the gap between germline ends came to 15 bases. This CDR3 contains 15 residues. CDR3 coding DNA: TGTGCCAGCAGTGAGTCGGGGGCCCCAGGCAATGAGCAGTTCTTC. Translated, it gives CASSESGAPGNEQFF.

J is TRBJ1-1 and V is TRBV5-4, with D uncertain. CDR3 length: 16 residues. The ends were cut back, 4 bases at V and 1 base at J, with 17 bases in the middle. Germline CDR1 is SGHNT and CDR2 is YYREEE (reference sequence). The CDR3 DNA follows: TGTGCCAGCAGCCTACCAAACCTCGGGCCGAACACTGAAGCTTTCTTT. This codes for CASSLPNLGPNTEAFF. Full variable domain (missing parts from reference TRBV5-4 and TRBJ1-1): ETGVTQSPTHLIKTRGQQVTLRCSSQSGHNTVSWYQQALGQGPQFIFQYYREEENGRGNFPPRFSGLQFPNYSSELNVNALELDDSALYLCASSLPNLGPNTEAFFGQGTRLTVV.

DNA of the CDR3: TGCAGTGCAAGACTTCACTACGAGCAGTACTTC. It is translated as CSARLHYEQYF. The V gene is TRBV20-1, the J gene TRBJ2-7, with D unresolved. CDR3 length equals 11 residues. The V gene lost 6 bases and the J gene lost 3 bases, with 9 bases spanning the gap. Germline V CDR1 and CDR2: DFQATT, SNEGSKA (reference sequence).

The V and J genes are TRBV7-2 and TRBJ2-3; TRBD2 matches at 7 bases. The CDR3 has 17 amino acids. Germline-derived CDR1 and CDR2 are SGHTA and FQGNSA. V dropped 5 bases and J dropped 6; count of bases not matched to a gene: 17. This CDR3 is CASSLTPLARTRDTQYF. In DNA, the CDR3 is TGTGCCAGCAGCCTCACCCCACTAGCGAGAACGAGGGATACGCAGTATTTT.

The chain's CDR3 is CASSLAAGDGYTF. The CDR3, as DNA: TGCGCCAGCAGCTTGGCAGCCGGGGACGGCTACACCTTC. This chain links TRBV5-1 with TRBJ1-2; tentative D call: TRBD1 (5 bases). CDR1 and CDR2 from the germline V gene are SGHRS and YFSETQ. Trimming took 0 bases from V and 8 from J, leaving 11 bases between them. The CDR3 loop spans 13 amino acids.

This chain connects TRBV28 to TRBJ1-1, with 7 bases matching TRBD1. The CDR3 is 13 residues long. Germline CDR1 and CDR2: MDHEN and SYDVKM. The V segment lost 6 bases and the J segment 4 bases; nucleotides outside the gene matches: 5. In DNA form, the CDR3 reads TGTGCCAGCAGAAGAACAGGGGCCACTGAAGCTTTCTTT. It encodes CASRRTGATEAFF.

J is TRBJ2-1 and V is TRBV5-1; weak D call: TRBD1 (6 bases). Between the trimmed V and J ends, which lost 2 bases and 5 bases, there was a span of 11 bases. Germline V gene data show CDR1 as SGHRS and CDR2 as YFSETQ. The CDR3 is 14 residues long. The CDR3 DNA reads as TGCGCCAGCAGCTTACAGGGCCGGGACAATGAGCAGTTCTTC. Translated: CASSLQGRDNEQFF.

The V and J genes are TRBV6-5 and TRBJ2-7; the match to TRBD1 covers 12 bases. The CDR3 extends over 15 amino acids. J lost 5 bases, V lost 4 bases, and 6 bases had no gene match. The germline CDR1 and CDR2 sequences are MNHEY and SVGAGI. CDR3 bases: TGTGCCAGCAGTTCCGGGACAGGGGGCGGGAACGAGCAGTACTTC. As protein: CASSSGTGGGNEQYF.

The chain carries TRBV4-3 and TRBJ2-5; D not certain. The germline V and J ends were trimmed by 0 bases and 4 bases, with 12 bases remaining between them. Germline lookup yields CDR1 LGHNA and CDR2 YSLEER. CDR3 length equals 15 residues. The DNA for the CDR3 is TGCGCCAGCAGCCAAGAGATCTTGACCCCAGAGACCCAGTACTTC. Its translation is CASSQEILTPETQYF.

The chain combines TRBV7-3 with TRBJ2-3; D is perhaps TRBD2 (6 bases). V was clipped by 2 bases and J by 4 bases, with 16 bases between them. The CDR3 spans 16 residues. From germline, CDR1 is SGHTA and CDR2 FQGTGA. The CDR3 nucleotides read TGTGCCAGCAGCTTATCTGCGGGGTTTAAAGCAGATACGCAGTATTTT. This gives the protein CASSLSAGFKADTQYF.

The chain joins TRBV5-6 to TRBJ1-2; possible D gene TRBD1, 6 bases. Trimming took 4 bases from V and 5 from J, leaving 15 bases between them. Germline V gene data show CDR1 as SGHDT and CDR2 as YYEEEE. This CDR3 comprises 14 residues. The DNA of the CDR3 is TGTGCCAGCAGCGGTACGGGACACCGATATGGCTACACCTTC. This sequence encodes CASSGTGHRYGYTF.